Below, 26 T cell receptor beta chains from the same sample are listed, as sequenced in a study of cytotoxic CD8 clonotypes in ibrutinib-treated CLL. Repertoires were generated with immunoSEQ multiplex PCR, while TCRdb's copy carries only in-frame clones and drops some. The sample has more than 25,000 clones, roughly 69% seen once. The specimen comprised PBMCs, sampled after 24 months of ibrutinib treatment. These TCRs come from a human donor with chronic lymphocytic leukemia.

This clone was seen a single time. The chain recombines TRBV10-1 with TRBJ1-3; D gene ambiguous. V was pared by 11 bases and J by 0 bases, with 11 bases between. This CDR3 is built from 13 residues. Germline CDR1 is WNHNN and CDR2 is SYGVQD (reference sequence). CDR3 coding DNA: TGCGCCGTCCGGGAGAGCTCTGGAAACACCATATATTTT. It specifies CAVRESSGNTIYF.

In this sample, this clone turned up a few times. The rearrangement joins TRBV5-1 to TRBJ2-2; 12 nucleotides line up with TRBD1. The CDR3 runs to 15 residues. The ends lost 5 bases at V and 7 bases at J; junction bases unmatched: 6. Germline-derived CDR1 and CDR2 are SGHRS and YFSETQ. This CDR3 reads CASRPGQGAGGELFF. As DNA, the CDR3 is TGCGCCAGCAGGCCGGGACAGGGGGCAGGCGGGGAGCTGTTTTTT. The full variable domain, rest sourced from reference TRBV5-1 and TRBJ2-2, is KAGVTQTPRYLIKTRGQQVTLSCSPISGHRSVSWYQQTPGQGLQFLFEYFSETQRNKGNFPGRFSGRQFSNSRSEMNVSTLELGDSALYLCASRPGQGAGGELFFGEGSRLTVL.

This clone was seen more than once but under ten times. This chain connects TRBV7-9 to TRBJ2-7; D is uncertain. CDR1 is SEHNR, CDR2 FQNEAQ, per germline (reference sequence). The CDR3 length is 15 residues. Trimming left V 1 base short and J 3 bases short, with 13 bases between. The CDR3 here is CASSLDSGYNYEQYF. In nucleotides, the CDR3 is TGTGCCAGCAGCTTAGATTCTGGGTATAACTACGAGCAGTACTTC.

The V call is TRBV2, the J call TRBJ1-1; TRBD1 is a possible D gene (6 bases). The V gene's germline CDR1 is SNHLY and CDR2 FYNNEI. The CDR3 contains 15 residues. Trimming took 4 bases from V and 4 from J, leaving 16 bases between them. DNA of the CDR3: TGTGCCAGCAGTGGCTTTCGGGGGGCCCCCACTGAAGCTTTCTTT. This translates into CASSGFRGAPTEAFF. Drawing the rest from reference TRBV2 and TRBJ1-1, the complete variable domain is EPEVTQTPSHQVTQMGQEVILRCVPISNHLYFYWYRQILGQKVEFLVSFYNNEISEKSEIFDDQFSVERPDGSNFTLKIRSTKLEDSAMYFCASSGFRGAPTEAFFGQGTRLTVV.

This clone was observed at least ten times. The chain recombines TRBV5-6 with TRBJ1-4; 7 nucleotides match TRBD1. Germline trimming cut 4 bases from V and 8 bases from J; bases unmatched to any gene: 5. Germline V gene sequence: CDR1 SGHDT, CDR2 YYEEEE. This CDR3 is built from 13 residues. CDR3 protein: CASSDRVGEKLFF. The CDR3 coding sequence is TGTGCCAGCAGCGACAGGGTTGGCGAAAAACTGTTTTTT.

This rearrangement joins TRBV6-5 to TRBJ1-2, with 10 bases that match TRBD1. The germline V gene encodes CDR1 MNHEY and CDR2 SVGAGI. The CDR3 sequence is 15 residues long. After removal of 6 bases from V and 0 bases from J, the junction contained 4 bases not matched to a gene. The CDR3, as DNA: TGTGCCAGCAGACAGGACAGGGGGTCTAACTATGGCTACACCTTC. Translation gives CASRQDRGSNYGYTF.

The chain has TRBV5-1 and TRBJ2-7; D is possibly TRBD1 or TRBD2 (5 bases each). The ends were cut back, 2 bases at V and 4 bases at J, with 16 bases in the middle. CDR1 is SGHRS, CDR2 YFSETQ, per germline. The length of the CDR3 is 15 residues. CDR3 coding DNA: TGCGCCAGCAGCTTAACCGGGACCCAATCTTACGAGCAGTACTTC. Amino acid sequence: CASSLTGTQSYEQYF.

This clone was seen once. The chain uses TRBV12-5 and TRBJ2-1, with D uncertain. Germline-derived CDR1 and CDR2 are LGHNT and FRNRAP. The V end was cut by 0 bases, the J end by 6 bases, with 12 bases between. This CDR3 spans 15 amino acids. The CDR3 loop reads CASGLVGSPSNEQFF. The CDR3 DNA reads TGTGCTAGTGGTTTGGTAGGCTCGCCTTCCAATGAGCAGTTCTTC.

The CDR3 region is CASSKGPATGELFF. CDR3 coding DNA: TGTGCCAGCAGTAAGGGCCCGGCCACCGGGGAGCTGTTTTTT. The chain employs TRBV2 and TRBJ2-2; D is unresolved. CDR1 is SNHLY, CDR2 FYNNEI, per germline. V lost 5 bases and J lost 4, with 11 bases in between. CDR3 length equals 14 residues.

In its sample, this clone was seen a few times. This sequence joins TRBV30 and TRBJ1-4, with D tentatively TRBD1 (6 bases). The CDR3 sequence is 13 residues long. Per germline, CDR1 GTSNPN and CDR2 SVGIG (reference sequence). Deletions cut 5 bases from V and 3 bases from J, with 10 bases between. CDR3 sequence: CAWGGWANEKLFF. The CDR3 bases are TGTGCCTGGGGGGGCTGGGCTAATGAAAAACTGTTTTTT.

This clone has just one count. The J gene is TRBJ1-1, the V gene TRBV29-1, with a tentative D call TRBD1 (5 bases). Germline V gene lookup returns CDR1 SQVTM and CDR2 ANQGSEA. V was pared by 7 bases and J by 7 bases, with 16 bases between. This CDR3 spans 12 amino acids. In DNA, the CDR3 is TGCAGCGGCCGGGACGGGTCTCGTGAAGCTTTCTTT. Its protein product is CSGRDGSREAFF.

The CDR3 loop is CASGSWGETDTQYF. DNA of the CDR3: TGTGCCAGCGGTAGCTGGGGGGAGACAGATACGCAGTATTTT. This rearrangement joins TRBV5-3 to TRBJ2-3; weak D call: TRBD2 (6 bases). TRBV5-3 is an ORF; its function is uncertain. With 8 bases removed from V and 3 bases from J, the gap between germline ends came to 16 bases. The CDR3 runs to 14 residues.

V and J are TRBV6-8 and TRBJ1-5; no firm D call. Trimming left V 6 bases short and J 7 bases short, with 13 bases between. This CDR3 is built from 13 residues. CDR1 and CDR2 (germline): MNHGY, SAAAGT. The CDR3 region is CASRPLKGQPQHF. As DNA, the CDR3 is TGTGCCAGCAGACCTCTAAAGGGCCAGCCCCAGCATTTT.

There are a few counts of this clone. V is TRBV7-2 and J is TRBJ2-7; D is ambiguous. The CDR3 sequence is 11 residues long. Germline V gene data show CDR1 as SGHTA and CDR2 as FQGNSA. Trimming took off 7 bases at V and 4 bases at J, with 8 bases between the two ends. The CDR3: CASTAAYEQYF. In nucleotides, the CDR3 is TGTGCCAGCACCGCCGCGTACGAGCAGTACTTC.

The V gene is TRBV6-4, the J gene TRBJ1-4; maybe TRBD1 (5 bases). Looked up from germline, CDR1 is MRHNA and CDR2 is SNTAGT. CDR3 length equals 18 residues. The germline V and J ends were trimmed by 2 bases and 4 bases, with 20 bases remaining between them. The CDR3 region has the DNA TGTGCCAGCAGTGACGCCGAGAGTACGGGGCGGATTAATGAAAAACTGTTTTTT. It yields the protein CASSDAESTGRINEKLFF.

This chain links TRBV9 with TRBJ1-4, with 8 bases aligning to TRBD1. The CDR3 is 16 residues long. Trimming took 4 bases from V and 8 from J; bases not matched to a gene: 13. CDR1 and CDR2 from the germline V gene are SGDLS and YYNGEE. CDR3 nucleotide sequence: TGTGCCAGCAGCCTGGGGACAGGCGGGCTTTGGGAAAAACTGTTTTTT. It is translated as CASSLGTGGLWEKLFF. Filled out from reference TRBV9 and TRBJ1-4, the complete variable domain reads DSGVTQTPKHLITATGQRVTLRCSPRSGDLSVYWYQQSLDQGLQFLIQYYNGEERAKGNILERFSAQQFPDLHSELNLSSLELGDSALYFCASSLGTGGLWEKLFFGSGTQLSVL.

The chain is built from TRBV6-5 and TRBJ1-2; TRBD1 matches at 7 bases. This CDR3 is built from 15 residues. The ends lost 2 bases at V and 4 bases at J; junction bases unmatched: 7. CDR1 is MNHEY, CDR2 SVGAGI, per germline. DNA for the CDR3: TGTGCCAGCAGTTACGACTCGAGGGGGCTCTATGGCTACACCTTC. Residues: CASSYDSRGLYGYTF.

This clone was seen only a few times. The V call is TRBV18, the J call TRBJ1-1, with a possible D match to TRBD1 (6 bases). Germline loops: CDR1 KGHSH, CDR2 LQKENI. The CDR3 loop spans 13 amino acids. V gave up 6 bases and J gave up 1 base, with 9 bases separating them. The CDR3 loop reads CASSQGPNTEAFF. CDR3 in DNA: TGTGCCAGCTCCCAGGGGCCGAACACTGAAGCTTTCTTT.

The genes are TRBV5-1 and TRBJ2-7; TRBD1 agrees at 10 bases. Unmatched junction bases numbered 11, after V lost 1 base and J lost 7 bases. Germline lookup yields CDR1 SGHRS and CDR2 YFSETQ. The CDR3 loop spans 16 amino acids. CDR3 sequence (DNA): TGCGCCAGCAGCTTGTTTTTTGGGACAGGGGTTACAGAGCAGTACTTC. Protein product: CASSLFFGTGVTEQYF.

This clone appeared a few times. V usage is TRBV27 and J usage is TRBJ2-3, with 9 bases that match TRBD2. V dropped 7 bases and J dropped 6; count of bases not matched to a gene: 14. This CDR3 comprises 16 residues. CDR1 is MNHEY and CDR2 is SMNVEV in the germline V gene (reference sequence). CDR3 bases: TGTGCCAGCACCCGGTCTAGCGGGGTCTATAGGGATACGCAGTATTTT. This codes for CASTRSSGVYRDTQYF.

This chain links TRBV28 with TRBJ1-2; D gene ambiguous. Deletions cut 7 bases from V and 4 bases from J, with 16 bases between. Germline CDR1 and CDR2: MDHEN and SYDVKM. The CDR3 extends over 14 amino acids. This CDR3 is CASKSHLSLYGYTF. The CDR3 DNA reads as TGTGCCAGCAAGAGTCACTTATCACTCTATGGCTACACCTTC.

The CDR3 reads CASSPRDGVYNEQFF. The CDR3 nucleotides are TGTGCCAGCTCACCTCGGGACGGCGTATACAATGAGCAGTTCTTC. This sequence joins TRBV18 and TRBJ2-1; D possibly matches TRBD1 or TRBD2 (5 bases each). V lost 3 bases and J lost 4, with 13 bases in between. This CDR3 is built from 15 residues. Germline CDR1 and CDR2: KGHSH and LQKENI. The complete variable domain, with remaining parts taken from reference TRBV18 and TRBJ2-1, reads NAGVMQNPRHLVRRRGQEARLRCSPMKGHSHVYWYRQLPEEGLKFMVYLQKENIIDESGMPKERFSAEFPKEGPSILRIQQVVRGDSAAYFCASSPRDGVYNEQFFGPGTRLTVL.

This rearrangement joins TRBV7-3 to TRBJ2-2; possibly TRBD1 for D (5 bases). CDR1 is SGHTA, CDR2 FQGTGA, per germline. Deletions cut 5 bases from V and 5 bases from J, with 9 bases between. CDR3 length: 13 amino acids. The CDR3 bases are TGTGCCAGCAGCCCCAGGACAACCGGGGAGCTGTTTTTT. Amino acids: CASSPRTTGELFF.

The chain carries TRBV5-1 and TRBJ2-7; D is possibly TRBD1 (5 bases). This CDR3 has 13 residues. Trimming stripped 0 bases from V and 6 bases from J, with 10 bases between. Germline V CDR1 and CDR2: SGHRS, YFSETQ. CDR3 DNA sequence: TGCGCCAGCAGCTTGGACAGGCAGGGCGAGCAGTACTTC. Its protein is CASSLDRQGEQYF.

This sequence joins TRBV9 and TRBJ1-4, with TRBD1 identical over 8 bases. The CDR3 is 15 amino acids. Germline V gives CDR1 SGDLS, CDR2 YYNGEE. The junction had 9 bases not matched to a gene; V was cut back by 3 bases and J by 8 bases. The CDR3 spells CASSAAGGAFEKLFF. Written as DNA, the CDR3 is TGTGCCAGCAGCGCCGCAGGGGGCGCATTCGAAAAACTGTTTTTT.

This chain connects TRBV2 to TRBJ2-1, with 10 bases lining up with TRBD2. V shed 6 bases, J shed 4 bases, and the junction held 6 bases outside the gene matches. The CDR3 spans 15 residues. Germline loops: CDR1 SNHLY, CDR2 FYNNEI. The DNA for the CDR3 is TGTGCCAGCAGCCTTAGCGGGGGGTCTTACAATGAGCAGTTCTTC. Its protein is CASSLSGGSYNEQFF.